These 14 T cell receptor beta chains came from one sample sequenced in a study of cytomegalovirus exposure and HLA in healthy donors. PCR amplification relied on 60 Vbeta primers (plus 13 Jbeta primers). Sequencing used immunoSEQ multiplex PCR; TCRdb keeps in-frame clones, though not all of them. The table records approximately 160,000 clones, 70% to 75% of them present only once. Sequenced input: PBMCs. These receptors were obtained from a man aged 18 to 30 in good health and CMV-seropositive.

This sequence joins TRBV6-7 and TRBJ1-5; maybe TRBD1 (6 bases). TRBV6-7 is an ORF; its function is uncertain. The CDR3 spans 19 residues. With 4 bases removed from V and 6 bases from J, the gap between germline ends came to 28 bases. CDR3 coding DNA: TGTGCCAGCAGTTTCTCCCGGGGGGGCCCGGACGTTGGGGGTCAGCCCCAGCATTTT. Translated, it gives CASSFSRGGPDVGGQPQHF.

Details on this clone: The sample holds other DNA sequences that translate to the same CDR3. The chain employs TRBV30 and TRBJ1-1; no clear D gene. In germline, CDR1 is GTSNPN, CDR2 SVGIG (reference sequence). The CDR3 sequence is 12 residues long. V was cut by 2 bases and J by 5 bases, with 9 bases left in between. The chain's CDR3 is CAWSWAGTEAFF. Written as DNA, the CDR3 is TGTGCCTGGAGTTGGGCTGGGACTGAAGCTTTCTTT.

In this sample, this clone turned up once. This CDR3 is CASSLGGGRSNQPQHF. CDR3 coding DNA: TGTGCCAGCAGCTTAGGGGGGGGTCGGTCAAATCAGCCCCAGCATTTT. V is TRBV11-3 and J is TRBJ1-5, with a weak D call TRBD1 (5 bases). The germline CDR1 and CDR2 sequences are SGHNT and YENEEA. V was shortened by 1 base and J by 4 bases, with 14 bases between the two germline ends. The CDR3 contains 16 residues.

This sequence joins TRBV7-3 and TRBJ2-3, with TRBD1 as a possible D gene (5 bases). Between the trimmed V and J ends, which lost 2 bases and 3 bases, there was a span of 12 bases. Germline V gene data show CDR1 as SGHTA and CDR2 as FQGTGA. This CDR3 comprises 15 residues. CDR3 in DNA: TGTGCCAGCAGCTTAGCAGGGTTAGGTACAGATACGCAGTATTTT. Translation: CASSLAGLGTDTQYF.

The chain has TRBV28 and TRBJ1-5, with D tentatively TRBD1 (5 bases). CDR3 length: 15 amino acids. Germline values: CDR1 MDHEN, CDR2 SYDVKM. The V end was cut by 4 bases, the J end by 9 bases, with 19 bases between. The chain's CDR3 is CASSSPSGGQGPQHF. The CDR3 DNA is TGTGCCAGCAGTTCACCATCCGGCGGTCAGGGGCCCCAGCATTTT. The full variable domain, with the rest looked up from reference TRBV28 and TRBJ1-5, is DVKVTQSSRYLVKRTGEKVFLECVQDMDHENMFWYRQDPGLGLRLIYFSYDVKMKEKGDIPEGYSVSREKKERFSLILESASTNQTSMYLCASSSPSGGQGPQHFGDGTRLSIL.

V gene TRBV10-3 combines with J gene TRBJ2-7; possibly TRBD1 for D (6 bases). This CDR3 has 12 amino acids. Germline CDR1 and CDR2: ENHRY and SYGVKD. The germline V and J ends were trimmed by 8 bases and 7 bases, with 15 bases remaining between them. The CDR3 region is CAIGDRTGEQYV. CDR3 DNA: TGTGCCATCGGCGACAGGACCGGAGAGCAGTACGTC.

The chain employs TRBV30 and TRBJ2-3, with TRBD2 identical over 9 bases. Germline CDR1 is GTSNPN and CDR2 is SVGIG (reference sequence). Unmatched junction bases numbered 5, after V lost 1 base and J lost 6 bases. This CDR3 comprises 14 residues. In DNA form, the CDR3 reads TGTGCCTGGAGTGCCGGACTAGCGAAGGATACGCAGTATTTT. Residues: CAWSAGLAKDTQYF.

The chain carries TRBV6-1 and TRBJ1-1; perhaps TRBD1 as D (6 bases). The CDR3 loop spans 15 amino acids. CDR1 is MNHNS, CDR2 SASEGT, per germline. Deletions cut 1 base from V and 6 bases from J, with 15 bases between. CDR3 nucleotide sequence: TGTGCCAGCAGTGAAGAGGTTGGTTCAGGGGCTGAAGCTTTCTTT. It specifies CASSEEVGSGAEAFF.

This rearrangement joins TRBV9 to TRBJ2-1, with 10 bases aligning to TRBD2. The CDR3 totals 15 residues. V was pared by 0 bases and J by 5 bases, with 2 bases of the junction left unmatched. Per germline, CDR1 SGDLS and CDR2 YYNGEE. CDR3 nucleotide sequence: TGTGCCAGCAGCGTAGGCCTAGCGGGGGACAATGAGCAGTTCTTC. Translating it yields CASSVGLAGDNEQFF. The full variable domain, rest sourced from reference TRBV9 and TRBJ2-1, is DSGVTQTPKHLITATGQRVTLRCSPRSGDLSVYWYQQSLDQGLQFLIQYYNGEERAKGNILERFSAQQFPDLHSELNLSSLELGDSALYFCASSVGLAGDNEQFFGPGTRLTVL.

This chain links TRBV5-6 with TRBJ2-5; D is undetermined. Germline V lookup: CDR1 SGHDT, CDR2 YYEEEE. This CDR3 is built from 15 residues. V dropped 0 bases and J dropped 1 base, with 10 bases sitting between them. The CDR3 reads CASSLARSGQETQYF. The CDR3, as DNA: TGTGCCAGCAGCTTGGCCCGGTCAGGCCAAGAGACCCAGTACTTC.

The rearrangement uses TRBV6-5 and TRBJ1-2, with TRBD1 matching over 10 bases. V shed 0 bases and J 4 bases; nucleotides not matched to a gene: 5. The CDR3 is made up of 16 amino acids. Looked up from germline, CDR1 is MNHEY and CDR2 is SVGAGI. CDR3: CASSYSTGGLPYGYTF. Here the CDR3 DNA reads TGTGCCAGCAGTTACTCGACAGGGGGCCTCCCCTATGGCTACACCTTC.

The rearrangement uses TRBV7-6 and TRBJ2-2; the D is unclear. Trimming stripped 5 bases from V and 5 bases from J, with 12 bases between. CDR1 is SGHVS and CDR2 is FNYEAQ in the germline V gene. This CDR3 has 14 amino acids. CDR3 sequence: CASSLPYRTGELFF. The DNA of the CDR3 is TGTGCCAGCAGCCTCCCATATCGGACCGGGGAGCTGTTTTTT.

V usage is TRBV7-3 and J usage is TRBJ2-5; 11 nucleotides align to TRBD2. CDR3 length: 15 residues. Trimming took 5 bases from V and 5 from J; bases not matched to a gene: 7. Germline lookup yields CDR1 SGHTA and CDR2 FQGTGA. For the CDR3, the DNA is TGTGCCAGCAGCCCTGGTAGCGGGGGGGGCGAGACCCAGTACTTC. It is translated as CASSPGSGGGETQYF.

The rearrangement links TRBV5-1 to TRBJ2-5; 7 nucleotides match TRBD2. J lost 4 bases, V lost 1 base, and 7 bases had no gene match. The CDR3 consists of 15 residues. CDR1 SGHRS and CDR2 YFSETQ come from the germline V gene. For the CDR3, the DNA is TGCGCCAGCAGCTTGAGCGGGAATCCTGGAGAGACCCAGTACTTC. Translating gives CASSLSGNPGETQYF.